The 28 T cell receptor beta chains presented below share a single source sample, sequenced in a study of CD8+ T cells in alopecia areata. Treatment defined: oral pan-JAK inhibitor, 5-10 mg twice daily. cDNA prepared by RNA extraction and subsequent reverse transcription served as the template for sequencing. TCRdb's table, derived via immunoSEQ multiplex PCR, lists solely in-frame clones and lacks some. Here the sample spans about 210,000 clones, 64% being singletons. The sample in question was CD4+ T cells sorted from blood, obtained at week 4, from a patient treated with tofacitinib. These receptors originate from a human donor with alopecia areata.

The V call is TRBV7-2, the J call TRBJ2-1; D not certain. The CDR3 contains 12 residues. The ends were cut back, 4 bases at V and 9 bases at J, with 10 bases in the middle. CDR1 and CDR2 (germline): SGHTA, FQGNSA. The CDR3 DNA reads as TGTGCCAGCAGCTCGCAAAGAGTTGAGCAGTTCTTC. It specifies CASSSQRVEQFF.

J is TRBJ2-7 and V is TRBV7-9; D is undetermined. Germline CDR1 is SEHNR and CDR2 is FQNEAQ (reference sequence). V lost 5 bases and J lost 6, with 11 bases in between. This CDR3 has 12 residues. The CDR3: CASSRKWTEQYF. CDR3 nucleotide sequence: TGTGCCAGCAGCCGGAAATGGACCGAGCAGTACTTC.

This clone was counted a single time. The rearrangement links TRBV7-2 to TRBJ1-6; no clear D gene. V lost 6 bases and J lost 4, with 10 bases in between. The CDR3 length is 14 residues. Germline CDR1 SGHTA, CDR2 FQGNSA. The CDR3 DNA reads TGTGCCAGCAGTCCCGTAGGGTATAATTCACCCCTCCACTTT. This codes for CASSPVGYNSPLHF. Complete variable domain (other parts from reference TRBV7-2 and TRBJ1-6): GAGVSQSPSNKVTEKGKDVELRCDPISGHTALYWYRQSLGQGLEFLIYFQGNSAPDKSGLPSDRFSAERTGGSVSTLTIQRTQQEDSAVYLCASSPVGYNSPLHFGNGTRLTVT.

The chain is built from TRBV5-1 and TRBJ2-3; D tentatively fits TRBD1 or TRBD2 (5 bases each). The CDR3 is made up of 12 amino acids. V dropped 10 bases and J dropped 4 bases, with 13 bases sitting between them. Germline V CDR1 and CDR2: SGHRS, YFSETQ. The CDR3 region has the DNA TGCGCCCCCAGCACGGGACCAGATACGCAGTATTTT. This encodes CAPSTGPDTQYF.

The V call is TRBV7-2, the J call TRBJ2-1; weak D call: TRBD1 (6 bases). The germline gives CDR1 SGHTA, CDR2 FQGNSA. CDR3 length: 15 residues. V lost 1 base and J lost 4, with 11 bases in between. The CDR3 nucleotides are TGTGCCAGCAGCTTAGAAGCTCAGGGGTACAATGAGCAGTTCTTC. Translation: CASSLEAQGYNEQFF.

The chain recombines TRBV5-4 with TRBJ2-1; no clear D gene. There are 13 residues in the CDR3. Trimming stripped 0 bases from V and 8 bases from J, with 9 bases between. From germline, CDR1 is SGHNT and CDR2 YYREEE (reference sequence). The CDR3 here is CASSLGDSYEQFF. The CDR3 DNA reads as TGTGCCAGCAGCTTGGGGGATAGCTATGAGCAGTTCTTC.

The V call is TRBV20-1, the J call TRBJ2-7, with no clear D. The CDR3 contains 11 residues. Germline values: CDR1 DFQATT, CDR2 SNEGSKA (reference sequence). V lost 0 bases, J lost 4 bases, and 4 bases lay in between. CDR3 nucleotide sequence: TGCAGTGCTAGAGATCAATACGAGCAGTACTTC. This sequence encodes CSARDQYEQYF.

This chain joins TRBV5-6 and TRBJ1-2; D call uncertain. The CDR3 covers 13 residues. Germline V gene sequence: CDR1 SGHDT, CDR2 YYEEEE. The V end lost 3 bases, the J end lost 3 bases, and 9 bases lay between the germline ends. The CDR3 coding sequence is TGTGCCAGCAGCTCGGGCCTGCACTATGGCTACACCTTC. It specifies CASSSGLHYGYTF.

The chain is built from TRBV5-1 and TRBJ1-1; TRBD1 matches at 8 bases. V dropped 5 bases and J dropped 4; count of bases not matched to a gene: 10. This CDR3 is built from 15 residues. Germline V gives CDR1 SGHRS, CDR2 YFSETQ. The CDR3 reads CASSLLDRVSTEAFF. CDR3 sequence (DNA): TGCGCCAGCAGTTTGCTGGACAGGGTGAGCACTGAAGCTTTCTTT.

The V and J genes are TRBV4-3 and TRBJ2-5; 8 positions agree with TRBD2. Per germline, CDR1 LGHNA and CDR2 YSLEER. After removal of 4 bases from V and 2 bases from J, the junction contained 0 bases not matched to a gene. This CDR3 region has 13 residues. The CDR3, as DNA: TGCGCCAGCAGCCGCGGGGGGCAAGAGACCCAGTACTTC. This encodes CASSRGGQETQYF.

The CDR3 region is CASRGQLMNTEAFF. The CDR3 DNA follows: TGTGCCAGTCGGGGGCAGCTCATGAACACTGAAGCTTTCTTT. The chain joins TRBV2 to TRBJ1-1, with a weak D call TRBD1 (6 bases). V was trimmed by 9 bases and J by 0 bases, leaving 14 bases between them. The CDR3 has 14 amino acids. The V gene's germline CDR1 is SNHLY and CDR2 FYNNEI.

The J gene is TRBJ2-4, the V gene TRBV7-2, with TRBD1 matching over 7 bases. Germline assignment: CDR1 SGHTA and CDR2 FQGNSA. CDR3 length: 15 amino acids. Unmatched junction bases numbered 2, after V lost 1 base and J lost 2 bases. This chain's CDR3 is CASSLGQGTKNIQYF. The CDR3 bases are TGTGCCAGCAGCTTAGGACAGGGCACCAAAAACATTCAGTACTTC. The full variable domain, in which reference TRBV7-2 and TRBJ2-4 provide the parts outside the CDR3, is GAGVSQSPSNKVTEKGKDVELRCDPISGHTALYWYRQSLGQGLEFLIYFQGNSAPDKSGLPSDRFSAERTGGSVSTLTIQRTQQEDSAVYLCASSLGQGTKNIQYFGAGTRLSVL.

This clone occurred once. This rearrangement joins TRBV19 to TRBJ2-1; D unresolved. CDR3 length: 13 residues. The germline V and J ends were trimmed by 4 bases and 6 bases, with 10 bases remaining between them. CDR1 is LNHDA and CDR2 is SQIVND in the germline V gene (reference sequence). Here the CDR3 reads CASSTPARNEQFF. DNA of the CDR3: TGTGCCAGTAGTACCCCAGCCCGCAATGAGCAGTTCTTC.

The chain carries TRBV7-2 and TRBJ2-1, with 8 bases identical to TRBD2. The CDR3 runs 13 residues. Germline-derived CDR1 and CDR2 are SGHTA and FQGNSA. The ends lost 2 bases at V and 8 bases at J; junction bases unmatched: 2. CDR3 DNA: TGTGCCAGCAGCTTACGGCGGGGGGATGAGCAGTTCTTC. It specifies CASSLRRGDEQFF.

The genes are TRBV30 and TRBJ1-5; tentatively, D is TRBD1 (5 bases). The V and J ends lost 1 base and 6 bases respectively, with 19 bases between them. The CDR3 runs 16 residues. Germline lookup yields CDR1 GTSNPN and CDR2 SVGIG (reference sequence). DNA of the CDR3: TGTGCCTGGAGTGGGGGAGGGCAGGGTGTCGGTCAGCCCCAGCATTTT. This sequence encodes CAWSGGGQGVGQPQHF.

This clone was observed a single time. The chain recombines TRBV29-1 with TRBJ1-4, with D perhaps TRBD1 (6 bases). The CDR3 contains 13 residues. Germline V gene sequence: CDR1 SQVTM, CDR2 ANQGSEA. Trimming took off 4 bases at V and 5 bases at J, with 11 bases between the two ends. CDR3 region: CSVGTDRNEKLFF. The CDR3 DNA reads as TGCAGCGTTGGGACAGACAGGAATGAAAAACTGTTTTTT.

CDR3 nucleotides: TGTGCCAGCAGCGTAGAAATGGGTCAGCCCCAGCATTTT. As protein: CASSVEMGQPQHF. This chain joins TRBV9 and TRBJ1-5, with no clear D. Germline loops: CDR1 SGDLS, CDR2 YYNGEE. This CDR3 has 13 residues. V lost 0 bases, J lost 6 bases, and 7 bases lay in between.

The chain carries TRBV2 and TRBJ2-7; 11 positions match TRBD1. CDR3 length equals 14 residues. V shed 6 bases and J 3 bases; nucleotides not matched to a gene: 4. CDR1 and CDR2 (germline): SNHLY, FYNNEI. The CDR3, as DNA: TGTGCCAGCAGATCCGGGACAGGGGGCTACGAGCAGTACTTC. Translating it yields CASRSGTGGYEQYF.

This clone was detected only once. This chain connects TRBV5-1 to TRBJ1-1; tentative D call: TRBD1 (5 bases). Germline CDR1 reads SGHRS; CDR2 reads YFSETQ. This CDR3 comprises 15 residues. Trimming took 4 bases from V and 8 from J, leaving 21 bases between them. CDR3 nucleotides: TGCGCCAGCAGCCCTGGGGGGAGCTCGGAACGGGAAGCTTTCTTT. The encoded protein is CASSPGGSSEREAFF.

The rearrangement joins TRBV4-3 to TRBJ2-3; D is uncertain. The V gene lost 1 base and the J gene lost 0 bases, with 11 bases spanning the gap. CDR1 and CDR2 from the germline V gene are LGHNA and YSLEER. The length of the CDR3 is 16 residues. CDR3 protein: CASSQGHSGSTDTQYF. CDR3 nucleotide sequence: TGCGCCAGCAGCCAAGGACATTCCGGCAGCACAGATACGCAGTATTTT.

This chain links TRBV10-3 with TRBJ2-7; TRBD2 is a possible D gene (6 bases). The V end lost 10 bases, the J end lost 9 bases, and 25 bases lay between the germline ends. This CDR3 contains 14 residues. Germline lookup yields CDR1 ENHRY and CDR2 SYGVKD. The CDR3 protein is CASSPGSPGRGQYF. The CDR3 DNA follows: TGTGCCAGCAGCCCTGGGTCTCCAGGGCGGGGGCAGTACTTC.

The V call is TRBV20-1, the J call TRBJ1-5; D is ambiguous. Germline CDR1 reads DFQATT; CDR2 reads SNEGSKA (reference sequence). The V end was cut by 5 bases, the J end by 7 bases, with 9 bases between. The CDR3 has 11 amino acids. The CDR3 DNA reads as TGCAGTGCTGATGTAGGGCAGCCCCAGCATTTT. It encodes CSADVGQPQHF.

The chain uses TRBV15 and TRBJ1-4; D unresolved. The V gene's germline CDR1 is LNHNV and CDR2 YYDKDF (reference sequence). The CDR3 consists of 16 residues. Between the trimmed V and J ends, which lost 0 bases and 2 bases, there was a span of 10 bases. The CDR3 sequence: CATSRDHGTTNEKLFF. The CDR3, as DNA: TGTGCCACCAGCAGAGATCACGGAACTACTAATGAAAAACTGTTTTTT.

This chain links TRBV4-1 with TRBJ2-5, with 9 bases lining up with TRBD2. Per germline, CDR1 MGHRA and CDR2 YSYEKL. The ends lost 1 base at V and 0 bases at J; junction bases unmatched: 3. The CDR3 has 16 residues. The CDR3 DNA sequence: TGCGCCAGCAGCCAAGCTAGCGGGGAGTACCAAGAGACCCAGTACTTC. Amino acid sequence: CASSQASGEYQETQYF.

The rearrangement links TRBV5-1 to TRBJ1-5; D is undetermined. Trimming left V 2 bases short and J 1 base short, with 10 bases between. The CDR3 contains 15 residues. Germline loops: CDR1 SGHRS, CDR2 YFSETQ. In DNA, the CDR3 is TGCGCCAGCAGCTTCGGAGGGATGAGCAATCAGCCCCAGCATTTT. Protein: CASSFGGMSNQPQHF.

This clone was counted only a few times. V is TRBV7-9 and J is TRBJ2-7; D perhaps matches TRBD2 (5 bases). Looked up from germline, CDR1 is SEHNR and CDR2 is FQNEAQ (reference sequence). Between the trimmed V and J ends, which lost 7 bases and 7 bases, there was a span of 17 bases. This CDR3 is built from 13 residues. In DNA, the CDR3 is TGTGCCAGCATCCACAAGGCGGGTCGGGAGCAGTACTTC. This sequence encodes CASIHKAGREQYF.

On this clone: Distinct nucleotide sequences in the sample also encode this CDR3. This chain links TRBV30 with TRBJ2-7, with D possibly TRBD1 on 5 matching bases. The V gene's germline CDR1 is GTSNPN and CDR2 SVGIG (reference sequence). V was shortened by 2 bases and J by 9 bases, with 14 bases between the two germline ends. CDR3 length: 12 residues. CDR3: CAWSRLRGRQYF. DNA for the CDR3: TGTGCCTGGAGTAGGCTTAGGGGTCGGCAGTACTTC.

This clone appeared a few times. The gene calls are TRBV5-1 and TRBJ1-1, with 10 nucleotides matching TRBD1. This CDR3 spans 14 amino acids. V was clipped by 5 bases and J by 1 base; unmatched bases: 2. Germline lookup yields CDR1 SGHRS and CDR2 YFSETQ. DNA of the CDR3: TGCGCCAGCAGAGGGACAGGGGAGAACACTGAAGCTTTCTTT. Translating it yields CASRGTGENTEAFF. Variable domain in full (rest from reference TRBV5-1 and TRBJ1-1): KAGVTQTPRYLIKTRGQQVTLSCSPISGHRSVSWYQQTPGQGLQFLFEYFSETQRNKGNFPGRFSGRQFSNSRSEMNVSTLELGDSALYLCASRGTGENTEAFFGQGTRLTVV.